Described below is a single T cell receptor (beta chain) sequence and its context. No antigen is known for it. These data originate in a study of cytomegalovirus exposure and HLA in healthy donors. The study ran its PCR with 60 Vbeta and 13 Jbeta primers. Using immunoSEQ multiplex PCR, the repertoire was profiled, and TCRdb retains in-frame clones only, with some absent. In the table there are 150,000 or so clones, roughly 80% of which are singletons. Trimming pared 5 bases from V and 6 bases from J, leaving 16 bases between. There are 15 residues in the CDR3. Germline V lookup: CDR1 SGHAT, CDR2 FQNNGV. Whole-study results and caveats: Per a later analysis, HLA-associated TCR beta chains showed more clonal expansion than other, equally common TCR beta chains. A link between a missense DCLRE1C variant and TCR beta V- and J-gene trimming emerged from a later analysis. Being indistinguishable, some V segments were excluded, TRBV6-2 and TRBV6-3 among them. Altogether, 150 to 200 TCR beta chains were recorded as cytomegalovirus-associated.

The chain couples TRBV11-2 to TRBJ2-2; possible D gene TRBD2, 5 bases. The sequence came from a man in his forties or fifties in good health and CMV-seropositive. Input material: PBMCs. The CDR3 loop is CASSPWEHYSGELFF. CDR3 bases: TGTGCCAGCAGCCCCTGGGAGCATTACTCCGGGGAGCTGTTTTTT.